This T cell receptor beta chain was recorded in a study of blood T cell repertoires in COVID-19. The CDR3 extends over 15 amino acids. With V trimmed by 3 bases and J by 3 bases, 1 base remained unmatched. The germline V gene has CDR1 SNHLY and CDR2 FYNNEI. Sequenced by immunoSEQ multiplex PCR; TCRdb stores in-frame clones only, minus some. The sample shows 140,000 to 150,000 clones, around three quarters of them seen only once. V usage is TRBV2 and J usage is TRBJ2-3; 12 nucleotides agree with TRBD2. The source material was peripheral blood. This receptor was identified in a man aged 55 to 69 with acute or convalescent COVID-19. The CDR3 spells CASSDGLAGTDTQYF. CDR3 DNA sequence: TGTGCCAGCAGTGACGGACTAGCGGGAACAGATACGCAGTATTTT.